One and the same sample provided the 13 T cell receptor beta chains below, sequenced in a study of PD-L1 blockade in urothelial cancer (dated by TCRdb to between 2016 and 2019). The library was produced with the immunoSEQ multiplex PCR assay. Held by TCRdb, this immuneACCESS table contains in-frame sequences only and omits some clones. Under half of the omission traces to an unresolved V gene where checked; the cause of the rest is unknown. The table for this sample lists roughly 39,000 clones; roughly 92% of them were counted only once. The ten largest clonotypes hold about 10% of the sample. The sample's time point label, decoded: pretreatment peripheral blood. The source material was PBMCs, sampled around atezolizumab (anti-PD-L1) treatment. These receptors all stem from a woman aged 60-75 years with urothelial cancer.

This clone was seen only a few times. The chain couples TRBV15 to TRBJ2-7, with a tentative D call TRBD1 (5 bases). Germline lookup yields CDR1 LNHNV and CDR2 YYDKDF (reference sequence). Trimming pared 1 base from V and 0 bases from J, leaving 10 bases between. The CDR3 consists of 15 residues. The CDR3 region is CATSRGQPSSYEQYF. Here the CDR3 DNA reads TGTGCCACCAGCAGAGGACAGCCCAGCTCCTACGAGCAGTACTTC.

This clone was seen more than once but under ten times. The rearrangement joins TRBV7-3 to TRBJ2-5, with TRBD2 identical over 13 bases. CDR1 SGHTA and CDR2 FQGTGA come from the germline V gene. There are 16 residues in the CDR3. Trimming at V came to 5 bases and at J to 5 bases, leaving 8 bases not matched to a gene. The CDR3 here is CASSPKLAGGQETQYF. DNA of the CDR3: TGTGCCAGCAGCCCCAAACTAGCGGGAGGGCAGGAGACCCAGTACTTC.

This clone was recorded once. CDR3 sequence: CATKEGLRDEQYF. The CDR3 DNA reads as TGTGCCACCAAGGAGGGCCTAAGAGACGAGCAGTACTTC. This chain joins TRBV28 and TRBJ2-7; maybe TRBD2 (6 bases). Germline V gives CDR1 MDHEN, CDR2 SYDVKM. This CDR3 region has 13 residues. V lost 10 bases and J lost 5, with 18 bases in between.

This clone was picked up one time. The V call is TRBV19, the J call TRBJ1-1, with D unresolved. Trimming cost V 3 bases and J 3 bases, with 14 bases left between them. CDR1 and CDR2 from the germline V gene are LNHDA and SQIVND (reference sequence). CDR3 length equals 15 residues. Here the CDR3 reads CASSIRRRIDTEAFF. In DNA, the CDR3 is TGTGCCAGTAGTATCCGTCGGCGGATCGACACTGAAGCTTTCTTT.

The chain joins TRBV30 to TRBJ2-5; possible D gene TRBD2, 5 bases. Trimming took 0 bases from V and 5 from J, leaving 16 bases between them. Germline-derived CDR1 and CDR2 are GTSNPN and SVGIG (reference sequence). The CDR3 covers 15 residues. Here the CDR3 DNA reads TGTGCCTGGAGTGTAGCGACGGCTAGCACGGAGACCCAGTACTTC. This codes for CAWSVATASTETQYF.

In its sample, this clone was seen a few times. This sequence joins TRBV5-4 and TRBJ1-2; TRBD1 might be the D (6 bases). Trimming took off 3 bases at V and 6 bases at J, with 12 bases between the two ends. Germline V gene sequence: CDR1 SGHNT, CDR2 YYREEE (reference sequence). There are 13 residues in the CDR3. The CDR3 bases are TGTGCCAGCAGCTCTGTAAACAGGGATGGCTACACCTTC. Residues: CASSSVNRDGYTF.

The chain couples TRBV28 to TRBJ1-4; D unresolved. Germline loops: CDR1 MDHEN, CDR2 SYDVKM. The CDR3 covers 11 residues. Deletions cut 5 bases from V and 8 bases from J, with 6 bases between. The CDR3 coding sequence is TGTGCCAGCAGTAGAGGAGAAAAACTGTTTTTT. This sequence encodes CASSRGEKLFF.

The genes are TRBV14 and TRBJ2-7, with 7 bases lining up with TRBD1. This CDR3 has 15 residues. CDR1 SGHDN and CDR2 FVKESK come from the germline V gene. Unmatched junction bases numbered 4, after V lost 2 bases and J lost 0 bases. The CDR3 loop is CASSQRDRHSYEQYF. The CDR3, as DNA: TGTGCCAGCAGCCAACGGGACAGACACTCCTACGAGCAGTACTTC.

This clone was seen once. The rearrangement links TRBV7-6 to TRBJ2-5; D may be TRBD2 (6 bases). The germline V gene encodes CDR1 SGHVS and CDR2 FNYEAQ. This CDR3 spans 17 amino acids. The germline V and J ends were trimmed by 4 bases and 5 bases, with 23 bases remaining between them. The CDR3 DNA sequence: TGTGCCAGCAGCTCCTTTAATGGGTCGCGGGACGGGGAGACCCAGTACTTC. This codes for CASSSFNGSRDGETQYF.

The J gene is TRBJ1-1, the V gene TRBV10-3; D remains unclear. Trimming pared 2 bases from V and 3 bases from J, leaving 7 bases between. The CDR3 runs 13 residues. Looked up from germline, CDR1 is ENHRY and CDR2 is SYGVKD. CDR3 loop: CAISEPGDTEAFF. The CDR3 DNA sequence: TGTGCCATCAGTGAGCCCGGGGACACTGAAGCTTTCTTT.

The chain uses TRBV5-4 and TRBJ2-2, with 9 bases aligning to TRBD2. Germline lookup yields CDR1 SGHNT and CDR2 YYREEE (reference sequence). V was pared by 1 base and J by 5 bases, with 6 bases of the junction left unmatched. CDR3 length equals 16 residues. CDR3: CASSLQASGITGELFF. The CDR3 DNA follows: TGTGCCAGCAGCTTGCAGGCTAGCGGGATTACCGGGGAGCTGTTTTTT.

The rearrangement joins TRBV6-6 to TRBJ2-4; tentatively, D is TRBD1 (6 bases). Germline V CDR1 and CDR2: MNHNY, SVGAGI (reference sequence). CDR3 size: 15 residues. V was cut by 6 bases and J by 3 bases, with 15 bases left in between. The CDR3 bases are TGTGCCAGCAGCTTATTACAGGGCTTCAAAAACATTCAGTACTTC. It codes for CASSLLQGFKNIQYF.

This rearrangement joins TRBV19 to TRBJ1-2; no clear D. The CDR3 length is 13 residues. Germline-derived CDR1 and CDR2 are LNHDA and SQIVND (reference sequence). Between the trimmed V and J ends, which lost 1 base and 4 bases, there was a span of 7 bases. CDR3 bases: TGTGCCAGTAGTATAGTCGGTTTCTATGGCTACACCTTC. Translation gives CASSIVGFYGYTF.